This T cell receptor (beta chain) was found in a study of shared clonotypes between healthy human individuals. Germline V gives CDR1 MNHEY, CDR2 SMNVEV (reference sequence). The CDR3 is 14 residues long. J gave up 3 bases and V 4 bases, and 1 base lay outside the gene matches. This clone was seen a handful of times. The antigen is unknown. Study observations and caveats: Among several donors, approximately 4.6% of naive CD4 clonotypes were found in common.

As originally analysed: Filtering differed, since immunoSEQ gave only junction sequences and no quality scores. Assay: immunoSEQ multiplex PCR; the TCRdb copy retains only in-frame clones and omits some. Clone size and V and J calls were adopted from that table, with D and trimming inferred from the DNA. The sample contains about 2.4 million clones, 80% to 95% of which appear only once. Sequenced sample: naive CD4+ T cells from PBMCs. As to subset: CD45RA+ positively selected. The V and J genes are TRBV27 and TRBJ1-2; TRBD1 matches at 11 bases. The receptor was derived from a man between 18 and 35 years old in good health. Some clones in this sample may be carry-over from other donors' samples. The CDR3 protein is CASSWTGGDYGYTF. The CDR3 nucleotides read TGTGCCAGCAGTTGGACAGGGGGCGACTATGGCTACACCTTC.